This T cell receptor beta chain was recorded in a study of blood T cell repertoires in COVID-19. Study in general: Sources were T cells, B-cell-depleted T cells, or PBMCs; the material itself was cDNA or gDNA.

Trimming removed 5 bases from V and 2 bases from J; junction bases left unmatched: 8. CDR1 SGHVS and CDR2 FNYEAQ come from the germline V gene. The length of the CDR3 is 15 residues. Measured with immunoSEQ multiplex PCR; TCRdb has only the in-frame clones, and not every one. The sample holds approximately 670,000 clones, approximately 90% seen once. The TCR sequence derives from a woman between 18 and 29 years old with acute or convalescent COVID-19. What was sequenced was peripheral blood. The gene calls are TRBV7-6 and TRBJ2-5; 7 positions agree with TRBD2. The CDR3 nucleotides are TGTGCCAGCAGCCCCTTGGGGGGAGGGCAAGAGACCCAGTACTTC. It specifies CASSPLGGGQETQYF.